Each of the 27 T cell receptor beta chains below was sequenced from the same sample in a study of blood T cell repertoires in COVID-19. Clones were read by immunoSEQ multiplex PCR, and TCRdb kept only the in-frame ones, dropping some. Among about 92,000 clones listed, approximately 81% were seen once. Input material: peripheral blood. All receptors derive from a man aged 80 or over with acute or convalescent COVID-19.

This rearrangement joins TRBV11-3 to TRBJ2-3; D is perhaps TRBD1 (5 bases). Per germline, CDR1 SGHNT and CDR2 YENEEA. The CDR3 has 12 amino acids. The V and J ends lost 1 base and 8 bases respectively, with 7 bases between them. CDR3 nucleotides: TGTGCCAGCAGCTTAGGGCAGGGTACGCAGTATTTT. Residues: CASSLGQGTQYF.

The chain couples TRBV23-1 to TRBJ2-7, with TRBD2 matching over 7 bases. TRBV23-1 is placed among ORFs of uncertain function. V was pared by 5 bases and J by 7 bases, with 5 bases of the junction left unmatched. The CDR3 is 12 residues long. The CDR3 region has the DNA TGCGCCAGCAGTTCGGGTAGCGGGGAGCAGTACTTC. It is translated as CASSSGSGEQYF.

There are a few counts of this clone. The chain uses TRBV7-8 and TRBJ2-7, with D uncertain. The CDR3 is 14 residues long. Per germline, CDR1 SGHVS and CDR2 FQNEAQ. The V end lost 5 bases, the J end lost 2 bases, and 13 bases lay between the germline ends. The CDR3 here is CASSLPEPPYEQYF. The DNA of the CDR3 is TGTGCCAGCAGCCTTCCCGAGCCCCCCTACGAGCAGTACTTC.

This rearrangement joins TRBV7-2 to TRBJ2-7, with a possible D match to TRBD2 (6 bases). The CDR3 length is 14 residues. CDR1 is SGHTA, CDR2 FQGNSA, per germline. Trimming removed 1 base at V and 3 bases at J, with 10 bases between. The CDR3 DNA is TGTGCCAGCAGCTTAGACGGGAGCTTCTACGAGCAGTACTTC. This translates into CASSLDGSFYEQYF.

For the CDR3, the DNA is TGTGCCACCAGCAGAGATGCAGGTTGGGGGGGTAACCCCGGGGAGCTGTTTTTT. Amino acid sequence: CATSRDAGWGGNPGELFF. The rearrangement joins TRBV15 to TRBJ2-2, with 7 bases that match TRBD2. CDR1 and CDR2 from the germline V gene are LNHNV and YYDKDF (reference sequence). V lost 0 bases, J lost 6 bases, and 13 bases stayed unmatched. The CDR3 loop spans 18 amino acids.

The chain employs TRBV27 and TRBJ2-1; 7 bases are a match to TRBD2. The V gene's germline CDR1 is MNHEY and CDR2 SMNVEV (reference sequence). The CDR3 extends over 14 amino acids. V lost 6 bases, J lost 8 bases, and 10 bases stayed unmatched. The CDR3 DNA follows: TGTGCCAGCAGGTTTGGGGGAGGGCCGGATGAGCAGTTCTTC. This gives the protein CASRFGGGPDEQFF.

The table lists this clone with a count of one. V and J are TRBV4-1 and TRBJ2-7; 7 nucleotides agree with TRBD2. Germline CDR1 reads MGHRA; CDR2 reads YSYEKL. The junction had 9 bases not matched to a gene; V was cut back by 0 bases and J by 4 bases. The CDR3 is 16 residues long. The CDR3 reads CASSQEARLAAYEQYF. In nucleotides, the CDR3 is TGCGCCAGCAGCCAAGAGGCACGTCTAGCGGCGTACGAGCAGTACTTC.

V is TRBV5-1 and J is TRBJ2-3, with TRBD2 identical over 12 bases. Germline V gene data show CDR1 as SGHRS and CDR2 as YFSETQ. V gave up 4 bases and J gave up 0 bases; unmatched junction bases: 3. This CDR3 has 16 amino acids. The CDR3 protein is CASSVGTSGSTDTQYF. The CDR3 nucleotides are TGCGCCAGCAGCGTCGGGACTAGCGGGAGCACAGATACGCAGTATTTT.

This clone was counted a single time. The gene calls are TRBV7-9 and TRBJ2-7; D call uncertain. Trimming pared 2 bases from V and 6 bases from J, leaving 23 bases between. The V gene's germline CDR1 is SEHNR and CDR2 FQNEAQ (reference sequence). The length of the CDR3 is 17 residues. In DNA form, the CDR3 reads TGTGCCAGCAGCTTAACTGGGTCAGAGCTCTGGAGATCCGAGCAGTACTTC. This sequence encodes CASSLTGSELWRSEQYF.

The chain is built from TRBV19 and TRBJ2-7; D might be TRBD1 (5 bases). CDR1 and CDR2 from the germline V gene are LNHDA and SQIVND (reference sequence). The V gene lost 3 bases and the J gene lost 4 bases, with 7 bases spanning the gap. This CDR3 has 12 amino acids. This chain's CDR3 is CASSIPGYEQYF. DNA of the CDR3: TGTGCCAGTAGTATCCCAGGGTACGAGCAGTACTTC.

The CDR3 DNA reads TGCGCCAGCAGTGCGGAGTTGGAGACCCAGTACTTC. This sequence encodes CASSAELETQYF. The chain recombines TRBV10-1 with TRBJ2-5; D gene ambiguous. This CDR3 is built from 12 residues. The V and J ends lost 4 bases and 5 bases respectively, with 8 bases between them. The germline V gene has CDR1 WNHNN and CDR2 SYGVQD (reference sequence).

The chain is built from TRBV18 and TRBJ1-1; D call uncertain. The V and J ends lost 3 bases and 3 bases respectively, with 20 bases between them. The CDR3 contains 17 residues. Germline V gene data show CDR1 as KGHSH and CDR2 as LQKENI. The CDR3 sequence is CASSPLLSQSSYTEAFF. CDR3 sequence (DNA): TGTGCCAGCTCACCCCTCCTGTCACAGTCCTCCTACACTGAAGCTTTCTTT.

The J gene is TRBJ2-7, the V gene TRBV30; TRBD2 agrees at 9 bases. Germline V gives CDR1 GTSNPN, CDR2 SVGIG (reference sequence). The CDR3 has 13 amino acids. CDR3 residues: CATPRGSGSEQYF. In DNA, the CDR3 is TGTGCTACCCCCCGGGGTAGCGGGAGCGAGCAGTACTTC.

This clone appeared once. This CDR3 reads CASRSGDSLAKNIQYF. The CDR3 DNA is TGTGCCAGTAGATCCGGAGACAGTCTAGCCAAAAACATTCAGTACTTC. The chain joins TRBV19 to TRBJ2-4, with D possibly matching TRBD1 (5 bases). This CDR3 has 16 residues. Deletions cut 6 bases from V and 0 bases from J, with 15 bases between. CDR1 and CDR2 from the germline V gene are LNHDA and SQIVND (reference sequence).

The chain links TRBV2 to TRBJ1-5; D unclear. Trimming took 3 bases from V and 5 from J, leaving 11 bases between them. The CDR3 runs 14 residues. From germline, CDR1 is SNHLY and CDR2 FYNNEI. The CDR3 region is CASSEESAHQPQHF. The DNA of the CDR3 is TGTGCCAGCAGTGAGGAGTCGGCGCATCAGCCCCAGCATTTT. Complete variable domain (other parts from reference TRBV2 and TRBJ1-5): EPEVTQTPSHQVTQMGQEVILRCVPISNHLYFYWYRQILGQKVEFLVSFYNNEISEKSEIFDDQFSVERPDGSNFTLKIRSTKLEDSAMYFCASSEESAHQPQHFGDGTRLSIL.

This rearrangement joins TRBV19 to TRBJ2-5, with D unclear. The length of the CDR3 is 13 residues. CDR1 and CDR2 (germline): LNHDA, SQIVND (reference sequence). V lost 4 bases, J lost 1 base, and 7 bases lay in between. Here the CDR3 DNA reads TGTGCCAGTAGTACGCGACTCCAAGAGACCCAGTACTTC. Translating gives CASSTRLQETQYF. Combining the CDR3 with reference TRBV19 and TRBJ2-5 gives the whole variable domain DGGITQSPKYLFRKEGQNVTLSCEQNLNHDAMYWYRQDPGQGLRLIYYSQIVNDFQKGDIAEGYSVSREKKESFPLTVTSAQKNPTAFYLCASSTRLQETQYFGPGTRLLVL.

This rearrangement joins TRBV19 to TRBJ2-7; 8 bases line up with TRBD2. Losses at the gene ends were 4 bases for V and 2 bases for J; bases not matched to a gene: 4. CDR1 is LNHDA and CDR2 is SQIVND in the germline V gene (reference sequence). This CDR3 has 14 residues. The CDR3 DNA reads TGTGCCAGTAGTACCTCCGGGGGGGCCTACGAGCAGTACTTC. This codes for CASSTSGGAYEQYF.

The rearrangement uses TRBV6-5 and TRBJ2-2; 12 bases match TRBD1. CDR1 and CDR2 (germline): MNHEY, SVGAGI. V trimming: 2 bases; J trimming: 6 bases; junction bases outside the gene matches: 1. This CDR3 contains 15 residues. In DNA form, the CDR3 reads TGTGCCAGCAGTTACGGGACAGGGGGCCCCGGGGAGCTGTTTTTT. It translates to CASSYGTGGPGELFF.

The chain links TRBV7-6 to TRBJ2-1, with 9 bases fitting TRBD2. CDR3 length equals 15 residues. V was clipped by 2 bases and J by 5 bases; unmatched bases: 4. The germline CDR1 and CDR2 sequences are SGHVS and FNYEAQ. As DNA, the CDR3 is TGTGCCAGCAGCTTAAGAGCGGGAGGACACAATGAGCAGTTCTTC. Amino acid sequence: CASSLRAGGHNEQFF.

The CDR3 sequence is CASSQEVLVAEQYF. The CDR3 nucleotides are TGTGCCAGCAGCCAAGAAGTTCTCGTGGCCGAGCAGTACTTC. The gene calls are TRBV3-1 (or the pseudogene TRBV3-2) and TRBJ2-7; D remains ambiguous. The CDR3 runs 14 residues. The V gene lost 0 bases and the J gene lost 6 bases, with 12 bases spanning the gap. Germline CDR1 LGHDT, CDR2 YNNKEL (reference sequence).

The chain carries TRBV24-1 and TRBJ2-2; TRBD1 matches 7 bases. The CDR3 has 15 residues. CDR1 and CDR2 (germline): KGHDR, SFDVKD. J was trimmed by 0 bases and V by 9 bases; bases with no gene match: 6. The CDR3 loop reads CATSGTATNTGELFF. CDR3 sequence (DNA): TGTGCCACCTCGGGGACAGCCACGAACACCGGGGAGCTGTTTTTT.

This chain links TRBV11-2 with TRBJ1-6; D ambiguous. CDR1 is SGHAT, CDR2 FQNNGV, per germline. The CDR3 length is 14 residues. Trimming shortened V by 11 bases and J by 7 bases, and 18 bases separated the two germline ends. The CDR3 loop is CAFSNGRENSPLHF. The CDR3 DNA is TGTGCCTTCTCTAACGGTCGGGAAAATTCACCCCTCCACTTT. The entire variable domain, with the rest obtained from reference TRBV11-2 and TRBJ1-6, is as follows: EAGVAQSPRYKIIEKRQSVAFWCNPISGHATLYWYQQILGQGPKLLIQFQNNGVVDDSQLPKDRFSAERLKGVDSTLKIQPAKLEDSAVYLCAFSNGRENSPLHFGNGTRLTVT.

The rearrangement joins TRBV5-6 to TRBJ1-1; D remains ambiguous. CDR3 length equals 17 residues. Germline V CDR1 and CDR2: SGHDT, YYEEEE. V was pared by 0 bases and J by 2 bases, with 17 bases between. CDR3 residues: CASSLEESGGFNTEAFF. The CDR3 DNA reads TGTGCCAGCAGCTTGGAGGAGAGCGGCGGATTTAACACTGAAGCTTTCTTT.

The CDR3 loop is CASVDFNTGELFF. As DNA, the CDR3 is TGTGCTAGTGTTGACTTCAACACCGGGGAGCTGTTTTTT. The chain employs TRBV12-5 and TRBJ2-2; D unclear. Germline V lookup: CDR1 LGHNT, CDR2 FRNRAP. V gave up 7 bases and J gave up 2 bases, with 8 bases separating them. The CDR3 consists of 13 residues.

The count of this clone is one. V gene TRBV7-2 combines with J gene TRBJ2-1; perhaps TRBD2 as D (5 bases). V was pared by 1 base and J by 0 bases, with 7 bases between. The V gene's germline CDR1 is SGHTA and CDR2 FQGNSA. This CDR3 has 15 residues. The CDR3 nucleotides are TGTGCCAGCAGCTTAGTAGCGTACTCCTACAATGAGCAGTTCTTC. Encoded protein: CASSLVAYSYNEQFF.

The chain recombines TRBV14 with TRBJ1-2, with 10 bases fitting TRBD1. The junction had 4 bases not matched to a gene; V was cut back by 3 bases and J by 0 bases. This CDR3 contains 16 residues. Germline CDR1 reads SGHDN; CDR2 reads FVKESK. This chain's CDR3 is CASSQMGQGSNYGYTF. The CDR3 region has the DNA TGTGCCAGCAGCCAGATGGGACAGGGGTCTAACTATGGCTACACCTTC.

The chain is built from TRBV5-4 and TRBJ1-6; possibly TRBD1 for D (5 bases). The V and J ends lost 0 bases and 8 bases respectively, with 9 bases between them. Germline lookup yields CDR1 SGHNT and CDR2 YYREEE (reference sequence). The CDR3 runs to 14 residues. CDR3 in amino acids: CASSLARADSPLHF. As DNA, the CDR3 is TGTGCCAGCAGCTTGGCCAGGGCTGATTCACCCCTCCACTTT.